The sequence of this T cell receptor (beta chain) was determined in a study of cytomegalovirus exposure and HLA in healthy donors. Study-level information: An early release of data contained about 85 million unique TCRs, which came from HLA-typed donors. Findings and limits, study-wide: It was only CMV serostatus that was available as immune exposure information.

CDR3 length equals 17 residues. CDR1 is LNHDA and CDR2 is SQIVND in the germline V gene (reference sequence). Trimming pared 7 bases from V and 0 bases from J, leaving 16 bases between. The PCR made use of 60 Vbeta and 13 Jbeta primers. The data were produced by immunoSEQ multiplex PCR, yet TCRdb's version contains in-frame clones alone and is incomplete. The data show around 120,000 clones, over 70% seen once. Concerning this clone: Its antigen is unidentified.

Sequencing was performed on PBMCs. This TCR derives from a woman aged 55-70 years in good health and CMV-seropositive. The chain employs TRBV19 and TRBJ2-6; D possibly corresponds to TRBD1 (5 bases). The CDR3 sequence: CASTRGYRGSGANVLTF. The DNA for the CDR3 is TGTGCCAGTACTAGGGGTTACCGTGGCTCTGGGGCCAACGTCCTGACTTTC.